This T cell receptor (beta chain) is from a study of OX40 agonist ivuxolimab in advanced cancers. The overall study: Three individuals attained partial responses, comprising one hepatocellular carcinoma case and two cutaneous melanoma cases.

Using immunoSEQ multiplex PCR, the repertoire was profiled, and TCRdb retains in-frame clones only, with some absent. The data contain under 80,000 clones, around 90% of them singletons. The CDR3 length is 16 residues. Trimming shortened V by 5 bases and J by 2 bases, and 16 bases separated the two germline ends. Germline-derived CDR1 and CDR2 are LNHDA and SQIVND (reference sequence). This chain joins TRBV19 and TRBJ2-1; D is uncertain. The sample here was CD4+ or CD8+ T cells sorted from blood, taken in a trial of the OX40 agonist ivuxolimab. This TCR derives from an adult with an advanced solid tumor such as melanoma, head and neck, liver or kidney cancer. CDR3 in DNA: TGTGCCAGTAGTCCAATCTCGGCGGAGACCTACAATGAGCAGTTCTTC. As protein: CASSPISAETYNEQFF.